This record covers a single TCR beta chain. Profiled with immunoSEQ multiplex PCR; TCRdb holds only in-frame clones, not every one. The table lists 200,000 to 300,000 clones, more than 75% of them singletons. This sample was taken from a study of blood T cell repertoires in COVID-19. Germline assignment: CDR1 SSHAT and CDR2 FNYEAQ (reference sequence). This CDR3 region has 15 residues. J gave up 3 bases and V 5 bases, and 6 bases lay outside the gene matches. Specimen: peripheral blood. This sequence originates from a man aged 40-55 years who had recovered from COVID-19. The chain uses TRBV7-7 and TRBJ2-3, with TRBD2 matching 9 bases. The CDR3 reads CASSLGLAGTDTQYF. The CDR3 DNA follows: TGTGCCAGCAGCCTGGGACTAGCTGGAACAGATACGCAGTATTTT.